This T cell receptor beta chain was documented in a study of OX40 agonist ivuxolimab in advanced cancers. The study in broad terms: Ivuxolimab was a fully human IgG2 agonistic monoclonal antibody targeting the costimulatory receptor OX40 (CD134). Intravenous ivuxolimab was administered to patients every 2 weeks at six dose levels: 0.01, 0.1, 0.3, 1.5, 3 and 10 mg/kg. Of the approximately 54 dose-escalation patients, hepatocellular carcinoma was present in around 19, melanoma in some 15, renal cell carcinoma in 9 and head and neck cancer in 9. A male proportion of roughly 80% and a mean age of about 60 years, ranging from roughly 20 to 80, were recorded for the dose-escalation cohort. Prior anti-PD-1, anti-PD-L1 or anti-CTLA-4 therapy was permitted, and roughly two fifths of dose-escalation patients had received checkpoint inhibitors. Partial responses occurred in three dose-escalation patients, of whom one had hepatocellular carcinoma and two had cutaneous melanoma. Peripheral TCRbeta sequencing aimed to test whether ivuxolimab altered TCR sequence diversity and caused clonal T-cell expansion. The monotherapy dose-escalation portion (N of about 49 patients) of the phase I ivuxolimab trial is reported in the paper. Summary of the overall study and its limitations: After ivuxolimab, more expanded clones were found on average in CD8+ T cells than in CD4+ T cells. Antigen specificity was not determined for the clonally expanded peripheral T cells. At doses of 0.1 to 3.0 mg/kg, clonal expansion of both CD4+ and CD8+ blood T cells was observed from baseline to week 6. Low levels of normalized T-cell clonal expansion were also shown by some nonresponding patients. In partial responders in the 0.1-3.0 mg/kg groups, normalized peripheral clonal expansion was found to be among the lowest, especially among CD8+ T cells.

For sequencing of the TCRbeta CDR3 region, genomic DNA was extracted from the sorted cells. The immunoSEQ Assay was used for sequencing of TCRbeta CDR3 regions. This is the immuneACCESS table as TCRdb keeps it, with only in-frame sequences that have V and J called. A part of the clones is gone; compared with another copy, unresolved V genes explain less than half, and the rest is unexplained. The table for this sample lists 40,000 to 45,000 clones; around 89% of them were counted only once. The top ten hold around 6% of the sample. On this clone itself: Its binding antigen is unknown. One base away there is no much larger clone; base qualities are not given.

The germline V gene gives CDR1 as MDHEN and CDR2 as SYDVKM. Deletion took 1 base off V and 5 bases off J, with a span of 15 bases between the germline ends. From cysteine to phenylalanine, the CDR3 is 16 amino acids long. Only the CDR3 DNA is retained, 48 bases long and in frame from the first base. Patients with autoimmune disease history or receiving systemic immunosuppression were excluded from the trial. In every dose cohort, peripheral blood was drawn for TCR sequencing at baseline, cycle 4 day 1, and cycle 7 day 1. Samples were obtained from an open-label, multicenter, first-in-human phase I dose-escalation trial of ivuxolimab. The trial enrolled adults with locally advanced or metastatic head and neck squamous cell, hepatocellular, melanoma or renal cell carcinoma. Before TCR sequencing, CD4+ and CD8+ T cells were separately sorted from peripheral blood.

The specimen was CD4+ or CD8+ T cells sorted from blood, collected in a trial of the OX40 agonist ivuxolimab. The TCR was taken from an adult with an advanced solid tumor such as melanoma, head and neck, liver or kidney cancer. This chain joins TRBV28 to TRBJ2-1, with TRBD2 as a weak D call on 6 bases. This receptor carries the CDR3 CASSLYGGRSNNEQFF. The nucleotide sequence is TGTGCCAGCAGTTTATATGGGGGGAGGTCCAACAATGAGCAGTTCTTC.